Included here is one T cell receptor (beta chain) sequence, with context. Sequencing was performed with immunoSEQ multiplex PCR; in TCRdb, only in-frame clones are kept and a portion is missing. Of about 60,000 clones in the sample, approximately 90% were seen once. This specimen belongs to a study of control samples from healthy donors and cancer patients. Germline CDR1 is SGHRS and CDR2 is YFSETQ. V lost 4 bases and J 0 bases, leaving 11 bases between the germline ends. This CDR3 spans 15 amino acids. The TCR was taken from a woman aged 45-60 years with colorectal cancer. Material for sequencing was PBMCs. The V call is TRBV5-1, the J call TRBJ1-3; perhaps TRBD1 as D (5 bases). The CDR3 region is CASSSGASSGNTIYF. CDR3 sequence (DNA): TGCGCCAGCAGCAGCGGGGCCAGCTCTGGAAACACCATATATTTT.